This T cell receptor beta chain was captured in a study of shared clonotypes between healthy human individuals. Study-wide results and limits: The sole specimen, blood, was sampled, and tissue repertoires likely differ.

Among the donors, all were Caucasian adults who lived in Nashville, Tennessee. As concerns this clone: Its antigen is currently unknown.

TCRdb's copy holds only in-frame clones and misses some; the assay was immunoSEQ multiplex PCR. The table lists roughly 2.6 million clones, approximately 90% of them singletons. Between the trimmed V and J ends, which lost 2 bases and 8 bases, there was a span of 12 bases. The germline V gene encodes CDR1 GTSNPN and CDR2 SVGIG (reference sequence). This CDR3 spans 12 amino acids. The chain has TRBV30 and TRBJ1-1; unclear D gene. Sequencing was performed on naive CD4+ T cells sorted from blood. Described subset: CD45RA+ positively selected. This receptor was identified in a man aged 18 to 29 in good health. CDR3 residues: CAWSRLEFEAFF. In DNA form, the CDR3 reads TGTGCCTGGAGTCGACTTGAATTCGAAGCTTTCTTT.